The 31 T cell receptor beta chains below come from one sample, sequenced in a study of CD8+CD57+ T cells in acquired aplastic anemia. TCR beta VDJ and CDR3 profiles were obtained from a genomic DNA template. MiXCR was run by TCRdb on the reads, yielding one entry per CDR3 protein. The sample contains hundreds of thousands of distinct CDR3 sequences, about two thirds of which appear only once. The sequenced material came from sorted CD4+, CD8+, or CD8+CD57+ T cells (not recorded which) from PBMCs. These TCRs come from a human donor in good health, serving as a control.

This rearrangement joins TRBV24-1 to TRBJ2-1, with unresolved D. The last part of the DNA fits TRBJ1-2 better; the J call may be wrong. The CDR3 has 14 residues. Germline loops: CDR1 KGHDR, CDR2 SFDVKD. CDR3 sequence: CATSVLQDFRDYTF. The CDR3 bases are TGTGCCACCAGTGTCCTGCAGGATTTCCGTGACTACACCTTC.

This sequence joins TRBV7-6 and TRBJ2-1; 7 nucleotides agree with TRBD2. CDR3 length equals 15 residues. The junction had 10 bases not matched to a gene; V was cut back by 5 bases and J by 6 bases. CDR1 and CDR2 (germline): SGHVS, FNYEAQ. DNA for the CDR3: TGTGCCAGCAGCGTAGGAGGGAGGGCAGGCAATGAGCAGTTCTTC. Its translation is CASSVGGRAGNEQFF.

This clonotype was picked up a small number of times. The chain uses TRBV10-3 and TRBJ2-7; the match to TRBD1 covers 8 bases. Looked up from germline, CDR1 is ENHRY and CDR2 is SYGVKD. Losses at the gene ends were 5 bases for V and 5 bases for J; bases not matched to a gene: 8. The CDR3 runs 14 residues. The DNA for the CDR3 is TGTGCCATCAGTTCTTCGGACAGGGACCACGAGCAGTACTTC. Its translation is CAISSSDRDHEQYF.

In this sample, this clonotype turned up many times. The rearrangement joins TRBV7-2 to TRBJ2-5; TRBD2 is a possible D gene (6 bases). This CDR3 is 13 amino acids long. Germline CDR1 reads SGHTA; CDR2 reads FQGNSA. Trimming took off 5 bases at V and 4 bases at J, with 11 bases between the two ends. In DNA, the CDR3 is TGTGCCAGCAGCCCCGGGACTCTAGAGACCCAGTACTTC. Encoded protein: CASSPGTLETQYF. The full variable domain, its missing parts supplied by reference TRBV7-2 and TRBJ2-5, is GAGVSQSPSNKVTEKGKDVELRCDPISGHTALYWYRQSLGQGLEFLIYFQGNSAPDKSGLPSDRFSAERTGGSVSTLTIQRTQQEDSAVYLCASSPGTLETQYFGPGTRLLVL.

In the case of this clonotype: The junction does not match germline at one end; this may be a read error. The chain is built from TRBV7-3 and TRBJ2-7; D is unclear. This CDR3 region has 15 residues. Looked up from germline, CDR1 is SGHTA and CDR2 is FQGTGA. In DNA form, the CDR3 reads TGCGCCAGCAGCCAAGACACCGGAACCCTCTACGAGCAGTACTTC. Amino acids: CASSQDTGTLYEQYF.

The chain combines TRBV20-1 with TRBJ2-2; the D gene is possibly TRBD2 (6 bases). The CDR3 runs to 14 residues. Trimming removed 0 bases from V and 4 bases from J, with 9 bases in between. Germline V lookup: CDR1 DFQATT, CDR2 SNEGSKA (reference sequence). The CDR3 nucleotides read TGCAGTGCTAGAGATGCGCGGGGCACCGGGGAGCTGTTTTTT. Translated: CSARDARGTGELFF.

This clonotype was seen a single time. The junction and the germline gene differ at one end; a read error may be behind it. The V gene is TRBV14, the J gene TRBJ1-5; possible D gene TRBD1, 5 bases. Germline V gene lookup returns CDR1 SGHDN and CDR2 FVKESK. There are 15 residues in the CDR3. The CDR3 nucleotides read TGTGCCAGCAGCCTCGGACACGGCAATGCACAGCTCCAGCATTTT. Its translation: CASSLGHGNAQLQHF.

About this clonotype itself: The CDR3 end shows no conserved phenylalanine or tryptophan, and so a read error is likely. The V gene is TRBV15, the J gene TRBJ1-1, with unresolved D. This CDR3 contains 14 residues. V was clipped by 10 bases and J by 3 bases, with 18 bases between them. The germline CDR1 and CDR2 sequences are LNHNV and YYDKDF (reference sequence). The CDR3 DNA reads as TGTGCCAGCAGTGTGGGGAGCAGGCACACTGAAGCTTTCTAT. This codes for CASSVGSRHTEAFY.

Note on this clonotype: At one of its ends the junction is not consistent with the germline gene, which may arise from a read error. The chain recombines TRBV2 with TRBJ2-5; D might be TRBD1 or TRBD2, each matching 7 bases. This CDR3 is built from 14 residues. In germline, CDR1 is SNHLY, CDR2 FYNNEI. CDR3 DNA sequence: TGTGCCAGCAATTTGCCAGGGGGAGGGGAGACCCTGTACTTC. Protein sequence: CASNLPGGGETLYF.

This chain links TRBV20-1 with TRBJ2-3, with 10 bases aligning to TRBD2. Germline V gene data show CDR1 as DFQATT and CDR2 as SNEGSKA (reference sequence). The junction had 8 bases not matched to a gene; V was cut back by 0 bases and J by 5 bases. CDR3 length: 16 residues. The CDR3 DNA sequence: TGCAGTGCTAGAGATAGAGCGGGGGGGCTTGGAGATACGCAGTATTTT. Translating gives CSARDRAGGLGDTQYF.

The chain joins TRBV20-1 to TRBJ1-5; possible D gene TRBD1, 6 bases. Deletions cut 6 bases from V and 4 bases from J, with 10 bases between. This CDR3 region has 12 residues. Germline lookup yields CDR1 DFQATT and CDR2 SNEGSKA (reference sequence). CDR3 region: CSAAGQNQPQHF. DNA for the CDR3: TGCAGTGCGGCTGGACAGAATCAGCCCCAGCATTTT.

The chain recombines TRBV3-1 with TRBJ1-1; 9 nucleotides agree with TRBD1. Germline V lookup: CDR1 LGHDT, CDR2 YNNKEL (reference sequence). CDR3 length equals 11 residues. The CDR3 nucleotides are TGTGCTTCACAGGGGGCGGGTGAAGCTTTCTTT. Amino acids: CASQGAGEAFF.

A remark on this clonotype: The junction and the germline gene differ at one end; a read error may be behind it. The chain is built from TRBV7-8 and TRBJ2-1; D is possibly TRBD2 (7 bases). Germline V CDR1 and CDR2: SGHVS, FQNEAQ. CDR3 length: 15 residues. The CDR3 nucleotides read TGTGCCAGCAGCTTAGTCAGCGGGGACACTGATGAGAAGTTCTTC. This codes for CASSLVSGDTDEKFF. The full variable domain, with the rest looked up from reference TRBV7-8 and TRBJ2-1, is GAGVSQSPRYKVAKRGQDVALRCDPISGHVSLFWYQQALGQGPEFLTYFQNEAQLDKSGLPSDRFFAERPEGSVSTLKIQRTQQEDSAVYLCASSLVSGDTDEKFFGPGTRLTVL.

This clonotype was recorded once. Because the CDR3 is missing its conserved closing phenylalanine or tryptophan, this is likely a read error. The genes are TRBV7-9 and TRBJ1-2, with no clear D. Trimming took off 6 bases at V and 4 bases at J, with 12 bases between the two ends. Germline V CDR1 and CDR2: SEHNR, FQNEAQ (reference sequence). This CDR3 has 13 residues. Written as DNA, the CDR3 is TGTGCCAGCAGTTCGAGGTTTAGCTATGGCTACACCTCG. It is translated as CASSSRFSYGYTS.

This clonotype was recorded at least ten times. V gene TRBV20-1 combines with J gene TRBJ2-7; D might be TRBD1 (5 bases). CDR3 length: 12 amino acids. Germline V gene data show CDR1 as DFQATT and CDR2 as SNEGSKA (reference sequence). Trimming pared 4 bases from V and 3 bases from J, leaving 10 bases between. The CDR3: CSATDTDYEQYF. CDR3 in DNA: TGCAGTGCTACGGACACTGACTACGAGCAGTACTTC.

This clonotype has a single count. It is unclear where the CDR3 begins or ends on the DNA, so no DNA is shown, and the CDR3 is as TCRdb lists it. This chain connects TRBV7-2 to TRBJ1-1. The CDR3 totals 15 residues, both ends included. Germline CDR1 and CDR2: SGHTA and FQGNSA. CDR3 region: CASSLVGSGAYNDFF.

For this clonotype: It is unclear where the CDR3 begins or ends on the DNA, so no DNA is shown, and the CDR3 is as TCRdb lists it. This chain uses TRBV2 with TRBJ2-1; TRBD1, the table's D call, was not compared with the DNA. The germline CDR1 and CDR2 sequences are SNHLY and FYNNEI. The CDR3 spans 15 amino acids, including both terminal residues. This CDR3 is CASRFGTGTNYGYFF.

The chain has TRBV6-1 and TRBJ1-2, with TRBD1 matching 9 bases. CDR1 is MNHNS and CDR2 is SASEGT in the germline V gene. The CDR3 is 14 amino acids. V lost 5 bases, J lost 5 bases, and 6 bases stayed unmatched. As DNA, the CDR3 is TGTGCCAGCAGTCCTGGGGGGACAGGGTATGGCTACACCTTC. Amino acids: CASSPGGTGYGYTF.

V is TRBV7-8 and J is TRBJ2-7; D unclear. CDR3 length: 13 residues. Trimming took 1 base from V and 5 from J, leaving 9 bases between them. Per the germline V gene, CDR1 is SGHVS and CDR2 is FQNEAQ. CDR3 protein: CASSLGGFHEQYF. CDR3 coding DNA: TGTGCCAGCAGCTTAGGAGGCTTCCACGAGCAGTACTTC.

Turning to this clonotype: A much larger clonotype is one base distant, so this may be a read error. This chain links TRBV6-2 or TRBV6-3 with TRBJ1-5; maybe TRBD1 (5 bases). Germline V gives CDR1 MNHEY, CDR2 SVGEGT. V lost 2 bases, J lost 3 bases, and 11 bases lay in between. The length of the CDR3 is 15 residues. CDR3 sequence: CASSYRRGPNQPQHF. The CDR3 coding sequence is TGTGCCAGCAGTTACCGAAGGGGCCCCAATCAGCCCCAGCATTTT.

The rearrangement uses TRBV15 and TRBJ1-2, with D uncertain. Deletions cut 1 base from V and 8 bases from J, with 14 bases between. The CDR3 consists of 14 residues. In germline, CDR1 is LNHNV, CDR2 YYDKDF (reference sequence). Written as DNA, the CDR3 is TGTGCCACCAGCAGAGGTGAACTGAGGGAAGGCTACACCTTC. This translates into CATSRGELREGYTF.

This clonotype was counted a few times. The chain couples TRBV14 to TRBJ2-5; TRBD1 or TRBD2 may be the D gene (5 bases each). The V end lost 10 bases, the J end lost 7 bases, and 22 bases lay between the germline ends. The CDR3 spans 14 residues. Germline values: CDR1 SGHDN, CDR2 FVKESK. CDR3 DNA: TGTGCCACGGACGAGGGCCTGGCTGGGGGGACCCAGTACTTC. Protein: CATDEGLAGGTQYF.

This clonotype was seen more than once but under ten times. This rearrangement joins TRBV29-1 to TRBJ2-1, with 10 bases that match TRBD2. The germline V gene encodes CDR1 SQVTM and CDR2 ANQGSEA. Trimming took 3 bases from V and 6 from J; bases not matched to a gene: 8. The CDR3 covers 15 residues. CDR3 DNA sequence: TGCAGCGTTGACCGAATAGCGGGAGGTATCAATGAGCAGTTCTTC. Residues: CSVDRIAGGINEQFF.

This clonotype was found once. The gene calls are TRBV2 and TRBJ2-1; TRBD2 agrees at 9 bases. The V gene's germline CDR1 is SNHLY and CDR2 FYNNEI. V gave up 6 bases and J gave up 9 bases; unmatched junction bases: 9. The length of the CDR3 is 14 residues. DNA for the CDR3: TGTGCCAGCAGAACCGGGACTAGCTTTTTTGAGCAGTTCTTC. It translates to CASRTGTSFFEQFF.

This clonotype has a count of ten or more. This chain connects TRBV10-1 to TRBJ2-5; no firm D call. Per the germline V gene, CDR1 is WNHNN and CDR2 is SYGVQD (reference sequence). The germline V and J ends were trimmed by 5 bases and 5 bases, with 18 bases remaining between them. The CDR3 is made up of 15 amino acids. The CDR3 DNA sequence: TGCGCCAGCAGTTCCTCCGGGCCAGCAGGCGAGACCCAGTACTTC. Translating it yields CASSSSGPAGETQYF.

For this clonotype: This clone may be a read error of a much larger clone one base away. The chain has TRBV3-1 and TRBJ2-5; no firm D call. The CDR3 loop spans 15 amino acids. Per germline, CDR1 LGHDT and CDR2 YNNKEL (reference sequence). The CDR3 spells CASSQRTNLQETQHF. CDR3 in DNA: TGTGCCAGCAGCCAACGGACGAACCTCCAAGAGACCCAGCACTTC.

The chain combines TRBV5-4 with TRBJ1-2, with D uncertain. Germline assignment: CDR1 SGHNT and CDR2 YYREEE (reference sequence). V was shortened by 0 bases and J by 8 bases, with 11 bases between the two germline ends. The CDR3 runs 13 residues. The CDR3 spells CASSLVETGGYTF. The DNA for the CDR3 is TGTGCCAGCAGCTTGGTTGAGACGGGAGGCTACACCTTC.

In its sample, this clonotype was seen once. This is likely a read error, given that the CDR3 carries no conserved phenylalanine or tryptophan at its end. J is TRBJ2-5 and V is TRBV19, with no clear D. Germline CDR1 LNHDA, CDR2 SQIVND (reference sequence). Trimming left V 2 bases short and J 4 bases short, with 14 bases between. CDR3 length: 15 amino acids. Here the CDR3 reads CASSIQGPVGETQYN. CDR3 nucleotides: TGTGCCAGTAGTATACAAGGGCCGGTAGGAGAGACCCAGTACAAC.

About this clonotype itself: The conserved phenylalanine or tryptophan is not found at the CDR3 terminus, so this likely reflects a read error. It is unclear where the CDR3 begins or ends on the DNA, so no DNA is shown, and the CDR3 is as TCRdb lists it. The gene calls are TRBV2 and TRBJ2-2; the table's D call TRBD2 went unverified against the DNA. Counting both end residues, the CDR3 totals 16 amino acids. CDR1 is SNHLY and CDR2 is FYNNEI in the germline V gene. The CDR3 spells CATSLNSGVGYEQYFV.

This clonotype was seen repeatedly, ten times or more. The rearrangement uses TRBV20-1 and TRBJ2-7; no clear D. CDR1 is DFQATT and CDR2 is SNEGSKA in the germline V gene (reference sequence). V lost 2 bases, J lost 1 base, and 6 bases lay in between. The CDR3 has 12 residues. CDR3 sequence: CSARSASYEQYF. CDR3 in DNA: TGCAGTGCTAGATCCGCGTCCTACGAGCAGTACTTC.

The chain carries TRBV7-2 and TRBJ2-7, with 7 bases aligning to TRBD2. The CDR3 sequence is 16 residues long. With V trimmed by 1 base and J by 3 bases, 9 bases remained unmatched. CDR1 is SGHTA and CDR2 is FQGNSA in the germline V gene. CDR3 coding DNA: TGTGCCAGCAGCTTAGGGCTCGCGGGGGAATACTACGAGCAGTACTTC. This codes for CASSLGLAGEYYEQYF.